This entry concerns a single T cell receptor beta chain. What it binds is not known. This specimen belongs to a study of identical twins. Regarding the study as a whole: Within cord blood, abundant beta clonotypes carried fewer insertions, but memory repertoires showed no such trend. A partial confounding effect on zero-insertion analyses could come from invariant MAIT and iNKT cells.

A universal primer site was added by template switching, and unique molecular identifiers were carried by the cDNA. Each CDR3 protein gets one entry after TCRdb re-called the 5' RACE reads with MiXCR. The sample lists 500,000 to 650,000 distinct CDR3 sequences; roughly 7.2% were seen once. No donor was unhealthy or non-Caucasian. V shed 5 bases, J shed 4 bases, and the junction held 15 bases outside the gene matches. This CDR3 contains 17 residues. This sample was also put to use in a study of yellow fever vaccine responses in identical twins.

The genes are TRBV12-3 or TRBV12-4 and TRBJ2-5; 8 nucleotides line up with TRBD2. Sequencing was done on a sample of PBMCs. This clonotype was sampled from a woman aged 18-35 years in good health. The CDR3, as DNA: TGTGCCAGCAGTCCCCCGGGTAGCGGGGTAAGAGTAGAGACCCAGTACTTC. Translating gives CASSPPGSGVRVETQYF.